The clone carrying this T cell receptor beta chain was seen at least ten times. Antigen: not known. These data originate in a study of T-cell reconstitution after alpha-beta-depleted transplantation in children. Study conclusions and caveats: T-cell counts and diversity at one year post-transplant came mainly from newly produced T cells. Where alpha-beta T cells came from about two months after transplant was reportedly several hundred expanded graft clones.

This CDR3 spans 15 amino acids. Germline trimming cut 5 bases from V and 7 bases from J; bases unmatched to any gene: 5. The germline V gene has CDR1 SGHVT and CDR2 SQSDAQ. TCRbeta library construction was performed incorporating unique molecular identifiers. TCRdb used MiXCR to reprocess the PCR reads, holding one entry per CDR3 protein. Among 200,000 to 300,000 distinct CDR3 sequences listed, approximately 8.9% were seen once. The clonotype originates from a male patient between 5 and 17 years old who had a stem cell transplant for acute lymphoblastic leukemia, so the T cells may come from the graft donor. The V call is TRBV7-4, the J call TRBJ1-6; 10 bases fit TRBD1. The specimen comprised PBMCs, mostly from graft donor cells, sampled 180 days after TCRalphabeta/CD19-depleted stem cell transplant. CDR3 coding DNA: TGTGCCAGCAGCCCTCCGGGACAGGGGAATTCACCCCTCCACTTT. This encodes CASSPPGQGNSPLHF.